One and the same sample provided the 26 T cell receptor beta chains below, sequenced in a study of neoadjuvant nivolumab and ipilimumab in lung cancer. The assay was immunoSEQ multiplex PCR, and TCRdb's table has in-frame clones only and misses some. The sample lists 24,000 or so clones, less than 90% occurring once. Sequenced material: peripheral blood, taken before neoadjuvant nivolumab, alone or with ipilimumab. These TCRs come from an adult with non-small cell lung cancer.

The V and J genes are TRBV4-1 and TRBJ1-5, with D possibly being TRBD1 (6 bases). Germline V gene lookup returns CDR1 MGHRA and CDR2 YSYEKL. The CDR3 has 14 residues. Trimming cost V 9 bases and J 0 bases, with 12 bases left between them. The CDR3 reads CASGQTYSNQPQHF. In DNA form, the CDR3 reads TGCGCCAGTGGACAGACATATAGCAATCAGCCCCAGCATTTT.

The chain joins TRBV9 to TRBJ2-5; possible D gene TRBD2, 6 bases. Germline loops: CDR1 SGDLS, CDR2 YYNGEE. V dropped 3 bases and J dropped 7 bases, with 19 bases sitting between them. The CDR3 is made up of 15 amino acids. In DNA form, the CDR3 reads TGTGCCAGCAGCGAGGGGAGGCAGGCCTCAGGGACCCAGTACTTC. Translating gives CASSEGRQASGTQYF.

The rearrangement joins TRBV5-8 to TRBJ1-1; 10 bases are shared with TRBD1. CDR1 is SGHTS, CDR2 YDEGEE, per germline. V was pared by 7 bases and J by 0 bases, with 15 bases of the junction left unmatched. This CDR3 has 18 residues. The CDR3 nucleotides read TGTGCCAGCGGAGTCTTTCGGGGGACAGGGGCGATGAACACTGAAGCTTTCTTT. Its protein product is CASGVFRGTGAMNTEAFF.

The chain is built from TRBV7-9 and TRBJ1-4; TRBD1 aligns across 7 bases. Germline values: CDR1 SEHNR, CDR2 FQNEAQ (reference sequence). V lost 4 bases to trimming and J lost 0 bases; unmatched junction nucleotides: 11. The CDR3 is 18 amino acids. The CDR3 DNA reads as TGTGCCAGCAGCTCTGGACCCCGGGGACAGACAACTAATGAAAAACTGTTTTTT. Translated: CASSSGPRGQTTNEKLFF.

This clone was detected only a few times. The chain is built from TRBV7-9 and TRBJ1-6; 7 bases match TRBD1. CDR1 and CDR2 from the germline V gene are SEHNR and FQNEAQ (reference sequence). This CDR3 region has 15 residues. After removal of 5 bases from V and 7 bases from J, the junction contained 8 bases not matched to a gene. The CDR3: CASSTTGYWNSPLHF. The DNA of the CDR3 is TGTGCCAGCAGCACGACAGGGTATTGGAATTCACCCCTCCACTTT.

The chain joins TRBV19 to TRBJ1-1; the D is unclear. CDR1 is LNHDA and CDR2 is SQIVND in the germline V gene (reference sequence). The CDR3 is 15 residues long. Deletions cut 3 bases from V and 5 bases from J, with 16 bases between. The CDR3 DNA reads TGTGCCAGTAGTATTAGGAACGGAGGAAAAACTGAAGCTTTCTTT. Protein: CASSIRNGGKTEAFF.

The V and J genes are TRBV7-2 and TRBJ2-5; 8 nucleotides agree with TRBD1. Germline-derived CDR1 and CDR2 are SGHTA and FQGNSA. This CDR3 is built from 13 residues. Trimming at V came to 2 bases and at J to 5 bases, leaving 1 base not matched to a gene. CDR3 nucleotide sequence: TGTGCCAGCAGCTTACAGGGGGCCGAGACCCAGTACTTC. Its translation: CASSLQGAETQYF.

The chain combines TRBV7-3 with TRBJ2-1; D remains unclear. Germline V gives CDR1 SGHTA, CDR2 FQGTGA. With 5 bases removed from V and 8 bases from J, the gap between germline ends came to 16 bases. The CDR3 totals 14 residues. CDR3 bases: TGTGCCAGCAGCCAAGGCCCTAGAACCTATGAGCAGTTCTTC. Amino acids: CASSQGPRTYEQFF. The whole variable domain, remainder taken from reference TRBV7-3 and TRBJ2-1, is GAGVSQTPSNKVTEKGKYVELRCDPISGHTALYWYRQSLGQGPEFLIYFQGTGAADDSGLPNDRFFAVRPEGSVSTLKIQRTERGDSAVYLCASSQGPRTYEQFFGPGTRLTVL.

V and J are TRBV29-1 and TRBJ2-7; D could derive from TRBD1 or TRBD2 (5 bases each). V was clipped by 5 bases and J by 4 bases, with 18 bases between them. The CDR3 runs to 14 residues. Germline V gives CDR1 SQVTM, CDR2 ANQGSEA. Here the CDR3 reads CSVRTPGTLYEQYF. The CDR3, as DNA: TGCAGCGTTAGGACACCAGGGACCTTGTACGAGCAGTACTTC.

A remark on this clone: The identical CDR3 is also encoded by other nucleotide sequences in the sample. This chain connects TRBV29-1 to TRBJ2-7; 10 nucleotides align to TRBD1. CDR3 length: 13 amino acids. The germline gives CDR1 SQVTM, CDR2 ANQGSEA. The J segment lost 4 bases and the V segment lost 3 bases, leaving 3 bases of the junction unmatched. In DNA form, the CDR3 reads TGCAGCGTTGAGAGGGACAGGGGATACGAGCAGTACTTC. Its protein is CSVERDRGYEQYF.

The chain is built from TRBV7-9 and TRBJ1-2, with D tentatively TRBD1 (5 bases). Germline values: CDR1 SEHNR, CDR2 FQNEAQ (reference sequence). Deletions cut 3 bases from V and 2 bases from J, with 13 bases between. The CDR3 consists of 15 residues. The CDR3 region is CASSFGTSQNYGYTF. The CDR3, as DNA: TGTGCCAGCAGCTTCGGGACGTCGCAAAACTATGGCTACACCTTC.

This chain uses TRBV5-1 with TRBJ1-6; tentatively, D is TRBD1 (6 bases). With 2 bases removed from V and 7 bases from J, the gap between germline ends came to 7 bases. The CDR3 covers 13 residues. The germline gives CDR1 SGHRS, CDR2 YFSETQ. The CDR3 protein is CASSFTGNSPLHF. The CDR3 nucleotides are TGCGCCAGCAGCTTTACAGGGAATTCACCCCTCCACTTT.

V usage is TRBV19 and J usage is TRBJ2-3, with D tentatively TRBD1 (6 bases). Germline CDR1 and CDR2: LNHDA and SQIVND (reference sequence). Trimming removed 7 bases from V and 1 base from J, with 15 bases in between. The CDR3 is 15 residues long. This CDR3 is CASISISGGTDTQYF. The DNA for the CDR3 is TGTGCCAGTATCTCAATTTCAGGGGGCACAGATACGCAGTATTTT.

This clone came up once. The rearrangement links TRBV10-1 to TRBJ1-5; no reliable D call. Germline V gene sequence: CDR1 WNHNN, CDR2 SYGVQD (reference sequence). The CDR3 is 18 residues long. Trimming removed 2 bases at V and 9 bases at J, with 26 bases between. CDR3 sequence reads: CASSERSQDPGGIRPQHF. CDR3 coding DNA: TGCGCCAGCAGTGAGCGGAGCCAAGACCCCGGAGGGATTCGGCCCCAGCATTTT.

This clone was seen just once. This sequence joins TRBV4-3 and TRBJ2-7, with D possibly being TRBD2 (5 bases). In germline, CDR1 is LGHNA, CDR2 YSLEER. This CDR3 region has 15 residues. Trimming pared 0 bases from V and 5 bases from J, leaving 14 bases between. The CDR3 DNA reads TGCGCCAGCAGCCAAGAGGGCGGCGCGGGTGACGAGCAGTACTTC. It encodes CASSQEGGAGDEQYF.

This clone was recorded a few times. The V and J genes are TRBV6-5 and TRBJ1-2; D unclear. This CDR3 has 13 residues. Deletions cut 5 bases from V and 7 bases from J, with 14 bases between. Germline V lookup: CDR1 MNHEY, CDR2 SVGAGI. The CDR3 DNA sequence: TGTGCCAGCAGTACGGACCCCTGGGGTGGCTACACCTTC. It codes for CASSTDPWGGYTF.

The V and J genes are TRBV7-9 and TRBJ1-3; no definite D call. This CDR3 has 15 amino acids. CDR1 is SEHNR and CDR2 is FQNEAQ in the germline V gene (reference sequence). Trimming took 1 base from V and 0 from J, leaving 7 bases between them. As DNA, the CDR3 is TGTGCCAGCAGCTTAGAAATCCTCTCTGGAAACACCATATATTTT. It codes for CASSLEILSGNTIYF.

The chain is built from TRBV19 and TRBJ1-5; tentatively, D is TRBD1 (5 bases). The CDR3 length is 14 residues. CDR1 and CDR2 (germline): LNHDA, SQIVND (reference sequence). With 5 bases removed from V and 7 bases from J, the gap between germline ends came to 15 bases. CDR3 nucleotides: TGTGCCAGTAGTGTTCGACCGGGGGGACAGCCCCAGCATTTT. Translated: CASSVRPGGQPQHF.

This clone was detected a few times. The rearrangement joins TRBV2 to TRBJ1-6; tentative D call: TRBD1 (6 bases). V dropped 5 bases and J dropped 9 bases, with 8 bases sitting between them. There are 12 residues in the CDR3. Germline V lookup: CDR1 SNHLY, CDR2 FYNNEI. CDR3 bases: TGTGCCAGCAGTCTCAGGGGTTCACCCCTCCACTTT. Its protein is CASSLRGSPLHF.

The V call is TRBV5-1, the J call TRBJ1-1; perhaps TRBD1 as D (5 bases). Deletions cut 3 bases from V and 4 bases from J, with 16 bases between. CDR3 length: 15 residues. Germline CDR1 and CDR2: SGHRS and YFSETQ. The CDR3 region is CASSWGTTGSTEAFF. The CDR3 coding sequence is TGCGCCAGCAGCTGGGGGACCACGGGGTCCACTGAAGCTTTCTTT.

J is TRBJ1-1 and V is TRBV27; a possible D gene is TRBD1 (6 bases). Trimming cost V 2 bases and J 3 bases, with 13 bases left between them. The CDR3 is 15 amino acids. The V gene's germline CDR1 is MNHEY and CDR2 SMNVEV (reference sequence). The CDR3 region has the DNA TGTGCCAGCAGTTTAGCGGCAGGGGTGGACACTGAAGCTTTCTTT. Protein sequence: CASSLAAGVDTEAFF.

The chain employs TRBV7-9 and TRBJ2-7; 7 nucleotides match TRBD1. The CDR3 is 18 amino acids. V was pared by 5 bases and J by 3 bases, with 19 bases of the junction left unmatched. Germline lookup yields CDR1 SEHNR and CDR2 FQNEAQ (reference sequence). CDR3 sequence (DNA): TGTGCCAGCAGCGCGAGGAGTTACGGGACAGAAGATTTCTACGAGCAGTACTTC. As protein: CASSARSYGTEDFYEQYF.

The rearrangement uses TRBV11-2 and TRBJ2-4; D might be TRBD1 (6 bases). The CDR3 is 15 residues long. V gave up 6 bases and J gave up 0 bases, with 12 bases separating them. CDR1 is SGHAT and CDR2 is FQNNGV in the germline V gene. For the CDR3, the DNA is TGTGCCAGCAGGGCGACAGGAGTAGCCAAAAACATTCAGTACTTC. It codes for CASRATGVAKNIQYF.

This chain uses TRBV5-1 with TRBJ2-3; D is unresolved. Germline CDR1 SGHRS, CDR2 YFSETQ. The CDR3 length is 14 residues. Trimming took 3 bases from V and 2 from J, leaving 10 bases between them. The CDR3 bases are TGCGCCAGCAGCTCCTCAGGCCCCACAGATACGCAGTATTTT. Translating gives CASSSSGPTDTQYF.

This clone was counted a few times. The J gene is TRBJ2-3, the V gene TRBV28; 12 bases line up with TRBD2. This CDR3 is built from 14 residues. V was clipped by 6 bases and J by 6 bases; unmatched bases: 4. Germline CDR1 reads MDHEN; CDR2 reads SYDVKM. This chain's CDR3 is CASRKGLAGDTQYF. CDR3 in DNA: TGTGCCAGCAGGAAGGGACTAGCGGGCGATACGCAGTATTTT.

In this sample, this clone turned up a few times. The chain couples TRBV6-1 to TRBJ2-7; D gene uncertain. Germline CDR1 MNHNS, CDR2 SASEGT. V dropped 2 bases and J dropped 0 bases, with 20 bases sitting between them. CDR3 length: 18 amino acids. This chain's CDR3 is CASSERNTYARSSYEQYF. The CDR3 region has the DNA TGTGCCAGCAGTGAAAGGAATACCTATGCACGCTCCTCCTACGAGCAGTACTTC.